This entry lists 6 T cell receptor beta chains sequenced from one sample in a study of CD8 T cells in Susac syndrome. RNA totalling about 0.45 to 1 ug underwent reverse transcription with random hexamers. One entry per CDR3 protein results from TCRdb running MiXCR on the immunoSEQ multiplex PCR reads. The sample consists of about 150,000 distinct CDR3 sequences, roughly 95% of them appearing once. Sequencing was carried out using CD4+ T cells from PBMCs. These receptors all come from a human donor with Susac syndrome.

V is TRBV9 and J is TRBJ2-3; no clear D. Trimming took 6 bases from V and 2 from J, leaving 13 bases between them. CDR3 size: 14 residues. From germline, CDR1 is SGDLS and CDR2 YYNGEE. Here the CDR3 reads CASNQDGATDTQYF. The CDR3 DNA sequence: TGTGCCAGCAACCAGGACGGAGCCACAGATACGCAGTATTTT.

This rearrangement joins TRBV7-3 to TRBJ1-1; 8 nucleotides line up with TRBD1. The CDR3 has 13 amino acids. With V trimmed by 5 bases and J by 8 bases, 7 bases remained unmatched. Germline V CDR1 and CDR2: SGHTA, FQGTGA. CDR3 in DNA: TGTGCCAGCAGCCCTAGGGGACAGGTCGAAGCTTTCTTT. Protein product: CASSPRGQVEAFF. The variable domain in full, with the rest retrieved from reference TRBV7-3 and TRBJ1-1, is GAGVSQTPSNKVTEKGKYVELRCDPISGHTALYWYRQSLGQGPEFLIYFQGTGAADDSGLPNDRFFAVRPEGSVSTLKIQRTERGDSAVYLCASSPRGQVEAFFGQGTRLTVV.

This clonotype appeared a few times. The rearrangement joins TRBV29-1 to TRBJ1-2; no clear D gene. Between the trimmed V and J ends, which lost 3 bases and 7 bases, there was a span of 6 bases. Germline lookup yields CDR1 SQVTM and CDR2 ANQGSEA. This CDR3 has 10 amino acids. For the CDR3, the DNA is TGCAGCGTTGAGGACGGTGGCTACACCTTC. This codes for CSVEDGGYTF. Full variable domain (remainder filled in from reference TRBV29-1 and TRBJ1-2): SAVISQKPSRDICQRGTSLTIQCQVDSQVTMMFWYRQQPGQSLTLIATANQGSEATYESGFVIDKFPISRPNLTFSTLTVSNMSPEDSSIYLCSVEDGGYTFGSGTRLTVV.

The genes are TRBV19 and TRBJ2-7; TRBD1 matches at 7 bases. The germline CDR1 and CDR2 sequences are LNHDA and SQIVND (reference sequence). The V segment lost 5 bases and the J segment 3 bases; nucleotides outside the gene matches: 7. There are 14 residues in the CDR3. The CDR3 nucleotides read TGTGCCAGTAGTCGACAGGGCCTGATCTACGAGCAGTACTTC. This gives the protein CASSRQGLIYEQYF.

This chain joins TRBV9 and TRBJ2-5, with no clear D. CDR3 size: 15 residues. Germline V CDR1 and CDR2: SGDLS, YYNGEE. Trimming cost V 2 bases and J 2 bases, with 13 bases left between them. CDR3 loop: CASSVYGSKQETQYF. CDR3 DNA: TGTGCCAGCAGCGTTTACGGGTCAAAACAAGAGACCCAGTACTTC.

V usage is TRBV2 and J usage is TRBJ2-7, with a weak D call TRBD1 (5 bases). This CDR3 has 14 residues. V lost 7 bases and J lost 3, with 16 bases in between. CDR1 and CDR2 (germline): SNHLY, FYNNEI. CDR3 sequence reads: CASTFQGFGYEQYF. CDR3 bases: TGTGCCAGCACCTTTCAGGGATTCGGCTACGAGCAGTACTTC.